This TCR beta chain came from a study of technical replicates of blood from several donors. Germline loops: CDR1 ENHRY, CDR2 SYGVKD. With V trimmed by 3 bases and J by 7 bases, 11 bases remained unmatched. The CDR3 is 15 amino acids. Method: immunoSEQ multiplex PCR; TCRdb's copy keeps in-frame clones and lacks some. The sample has approximately 89,000 clones; around 94% are singletons. The origin of this receptor is a human donor in good health. The J gene is TRBJ1-2, the V gene TRBV10-3; 7 bases align to TRBD1. The sample was T cells isolated from PBMCs. This CDR3 reads CAISESTGSASGYTF. The CDR3 DNA reads as TGTGCCATCAGTGAATCGACAGGGTCGGCGAGTGGCTACACCTTC.